This passage covers 25 T cell receptor beta chains from one sample sequenced in a study of blood T cells in healthy people across ages (dated by TCRdb to 2014 to 2015). The library was built by means of 5' RACE. This sample was sequenced with an Illumina HiSeq 2500. A second about 7 to 12 cycle PCR used a sample-barcoded 5' primer and a J-beta primer mix. TCRdb cleaned the public reads at Q25 with fastp, built clones with MiXCR and kept in-frame beta chains. One record per CDR3 amino acid sequence lists the most common genes and DNA. In this sample the table shows about 1.1 million distinct CDR3 sequences, around two fifths of which occur a single time. About an eighth of the sample is taken by the ten largest. Sequencing used blood. All receptors derive from a young man in good health.

Notes on this clonotype: An end of the junction differs from the germline gene, which may be a read error. The chain combines TRBV5-1 with TRBJ2-1; D gene uncertain. The CDR3 totals 13 residues. From germline, CDR1 is SGHRS and CDR2 YFSETQ. The CDR3 bases are TGCGCCGGCAGCGCGGTGGCAGTTTGGGAGCAGTTCTTC. It specifies CAGSAVAVWEQFF.

The V call is TRBV10-3, the J call TRBJ1-1, with no clear D. V lost 3 bases and J 0 bases, leaving 5 bases between the germline ends. This CDR3 region has 13 residues. Germline V gene sequence: CDR1 ENHRY, CDR2 SYGVKD. The CDR3 region is CAISDRMNTEAFF. Here the CDR3 DNA reads TGTGCCATCAGTGACCGCATGAACACTGAAGCTTTCTTT.

This clonotype has only a few counts. This chain links TRBV7-8 with TRBJ2-1; D not certain. Germline CDR1 is SGHVS and CDR2 is FQNEAQ. V gave up 4 bases and J gave up 5 bases, with 18 bases separating them. The CDR3 runs to 16 residues. The CDR3 protein is CASSSRVLASDNEQFF. Here the CDR3 DNA reads TGTGCCAGCAGCTCAAGGGTACTTGCGTCCGACAATGAGCAGTTCTTC.

For the CDR3, the DNA is TGTGCCAGCAGCTTAGCGAATTGGGACAGCACCTACGAGCAGTACTTC. This translates into CASSLANWDSTYEQYF. The rearrangement joins TRBV7-2 to TRBJ2-7; TRBD1 matches 7 bases. Looked up from germline, CDR1 is SGHTA and CDR2 is FQGNSA. The CDR3 has 16 residues. V lost 0 bases, J lost 2 bases, and 7 bases stayed unmatched.

This chain connects TRBV5-1 to TRBJ2-1, with TRBD2 identical over 13 bases. The CDR3 totals 16 residues. CDR1 is SGHRS and CDR2 is YFSETQ in the germline V gene. V gave up 4 bases and J gave up 7 bases; unmatched junction bases: 8. The CDR3 spells CASSSVTSGGANEQFF. DNA of the CDR3: TGCGCCAGCAGCAGCGTCACTAGCGGGGGGGCAAATGAGCAGTTCTTC.

There are a few counts of this clonotype. This chain joins TRBV7-2 and TRBJ1-2, with D hard to call. CDR1 is SGHTA and CDR2 is FQGNSA in the germline V gene. This CDR3 spans 14 amino acids. V lost 0 bases, J lost 2 bases, and 7 bases lay in between. CDR3 region: CASSLATENYGYTF. As DNA, the CDR3 is TGTGCCAGCAGCTTAGCAACAGAAAACTATGGCTACACCTTC.

J is TRBJ2-5 and V is TRBV29-1; possible D gene TRBD2, 5 bases. V lost 7 bases and J 2 bases, leaving 14 bases between the germline ends. The CDR3 totals 13 residues. Germline assignment: CDR1 SQVTM and CDR2 ANQGSEA. The CDR3 DNA sequence: TGCAGCGCCCCGGGTCGAGGGCAAGAGACCCAGTACTTC. Protein product: CSAPGRGQETQYF.

The chain uses TRBV4-1 and TRBJ2-1, with TRBD2 matching 7 bases. The ends lost 0 bases at V and 5 bases at J; junction bases unmatched: 7. Germline values: CDR1 MGHRA, CDR2 YSYEKL. The CDR3 is made up of 16 amino acids. This CDR3 is CASSQDRLADHNEQFF. In nucleotides, the CDR3 is TGCGCCAGCAGCCAAGATCGCCTAGCGGATCACAATGAGCAGTTCTTC.

The J gene is TRBJ2-4, the V gene TRBV12-3 or TRBV12-4; the D gene is possibly TRBD2 (6 bases). The V and J ends lost 3 bases and 0 bases respectively, with 18 bases between them. This CDR3 comprises 18 residues. The DNA for the CDR3 is TGTGCCAGCAGTTTTCCTAGCGAGGCCCCCCTAGCCAAAAACATTCAGTACTTC. Translation gives CASSFPSEAPLAKNIQYF.

V is TRBV20-1 and J is TRBJ1-5; 11 bases fit TRBD1. Per germline, CDR1 DFQATT and CDR2 SNEGSKA (reference sequence). The CDR3 runs to 16 residues. V trimming: 4 bases; J trimming: 2 bases; junction bases outside the gene matches: 7. CDR3 DNA sequence: TGCAGTGCTAAGGGGAGGGACAGGGGGGGCAATCAGCCCCAGCATTTT. Translating gives CSAKGRDRGGNQPQHF.

This clonotype was detected a few times. This chain uses TRBV29-1 with TRBJ1-2; no definite D call. Between the trimmed V and J ends, which lost 4 bases and 4 bases, there was a span of 10 bases. Germline V CDR1 and CDR2: SQVTM, ANQGSEA. There are 12 residues in the CDR3. CDR3 nucleotide sequence: TGCAGCGTTGGTTTGGATGGCTATGGCTACACCTTC. Translation: CSVGLDGYGYTF.

The V gene is TRBV4-1, the J gene TRBJ1-1, with D maybe TRBD1 (5 bases). This CDR3 has 16 amino acids. Germline-derived CDR1 and CDR2 are MGHRA and YSYEKL. The V gene lost 0 bases and the J gene lost 0 bases, with 11 bases spanning the gap. The CDR3 sequence: CASSQERGLVNTEAFF. The CDR3 DNA reads as TGCGCCAGCAGCCAAGAAAGGGGACTGGTGAACACTGAAGCTTTCTTT.

The DNA of the CDR3 is TGCAGTGCTAGAGACCCAAGGGACAGCCAGTACAATGAGCAGTTCTTC. Translated: CSARDPRDSQYNEQFF. The chain couples TRBV20-1 to TRBJ2-1; 7 positions match TRBD1. V dropped 0 bases and J dropped 4; count of bases not matched to a gene: 9. This CDR3 has 16 residues. Germline V gene data show CDR1 as DFQATT and CDR2 as SNEGSKA (reference sequence).

The chain uses TRBV4-3 and TRBJ2-2; 9 bases fit TRBD1. The V and J ends lost 1 base and 3 bases, in that order; junction bases with no gene match: 15. The CDR3 is 20 amino acids. Germline V gene data show CDR1 as LGHNA and CDR2 as YSLEER. In DNA, the CDR3 is TGCGCCAGCAGCCAAGGCCCCCGGACAGGGGCTACTTTTTACACCGGGGAGCTGTTTTTT. Residues: CASSQGPRTGATFYTGELFF.

The gene calls are TRBV6-6 and TRBJ2-5, with D unresolved. Germline loops: CDR1 MNHNY, CDR2 SVGAGI (reference sequence). The CDR3 is made up of 11 amino acids. V was cut by 6 bases and J by 10 bases, with 12 bases left in between. The CDR3 protein is CASRGGPVQYF. The DNA for the CDR3 is TGTGCCAGCAGGGGCGGTCCGGTCCAGTACTTC.

This rearrangement joins TRBV4-3 to TRBJ2-5; possibly TRBD1 for D (5 bases). V was cut by 5 bases and J by 2 bases, with 15 bases left in between. Germline assignment: CDR1 LGHNA and CDR2 YSLEER. The CDR3 is 15 amino acids. Here the CDR3 reads CASSSGMAPQETQYF. The DNA of the CDR3 is TGCGCCAGCAGCTCAGGGATGGCGCCGCAAGAGACCCAGTACTTC.

The chain couples TRBV9 to TRBJ2-3, with 8 positions matching TRBD1. Trimming took 3 bases from V and 5 from J; bases not matched to a gene: 5. Germline loops: CDR1 SGDLS, CDR2 YYNGEE. The CDR3 covers 14 residues. The CDR3 sequence: CASSATGGEDTQYF. In DNA, the CDR3 is TGTGCCAGCAGCGCCACAGGGGGAGAAGATACGCAGTATTTT.

The chain uses TRBV6-5 and TRBJ2-7; the D is unclear. There are 14 residues in the CDR3. V gave up 2 bases and J gave up 4 bases, with 12 bases separating them. Germline loops: CDR1 MNHEY, CDR2 SVGAGI. The CDR3 bases are TGTGCCAGCAGTTACCGCCCCGTGGTTTACGAGCAGTACTTC. Encoded protein: CASSYRPVVYEQYF.

In regard to this clonotype: This may stem from a read error, because a much larger clone lies one nucleotide away. This chain links TRBV20-1 with TRBJ2-7, with unresolved D. With the DNA end fitting TRBJ2-1 better, the J assignment may be wrong. The CDR3 consists of 11 residues. CDR1 and CDR2 from the germline V gene are DFQATT and SNEGSKA (reference sequence). The CDR3 DNA reads TGCAGTGGCCAGTGGTCCTACGAGCAGTTCTTC. Encoded protein: CSGQWSYEQFF.

This sequence joins TRBV10-2 and TRBJ2-3; 10 bases are a match to TRBD2. The CDR3 length is 18 residues. Germline CDR1 WSHSY, CDR2 SAAADI. Losses at the gene ends were 0 bases for V and 3 bases for J; bases not matched to a gene: 9. The CDR3 region has the DNA TGCGCCAGCAGTGAGTCGGCGACTAGCGGGTTTAAGACAGATACGCAGTATTTT. Amino acid sequence: CASSESATSGFKTDTQYF.

On this clonotype itself: The junction and the germline gene differ at one end; a read error may be behind it. CDR3 nucleotides: TGTACCAGCAGTTATCCGGCCGGGTACGAGCAGTACTTC. It yields the protein CTSSYPAGYEQYF. The chain employs TRBV28 and TRBJ2-7; D is undetermined. This CDR3 is 13 amino acids long. The germline CDR1 and CDR2 sequences are MDHEN and SYDVKM. Full variable domain (missing parts from reference TRBV28 and TRBJ2-7): DVKVTQSSRYLVKRTGEKVFLECVQDMDHENMFWYRQDPGLGLRLIYFSYDVKMKEKGDIPEGYSVSREKKERFSLILESASTNQTSMYLCTSSYPAGYEQYFGPGTRLTVT.

V gene TRBV20-1 combines with J gene TRBJ2-1; perhaps TRBD1 as D (5 bases). Germline assignment: CDR1 DFQATT and CDR2 SNEGSKA (reference sequence). The ends were cut back, 5 bases at V and 0 bases at J, with 11 bases in the middle. The CDR3 totals 14 residues. CDR3 DNA sequence: TGCAGTGCTCCGGACACCGGCTCCTACAATGAGCAGTTCTTC. This translates into CSAPDTGSYNEQFF.

J is TRBJ1-5 and V is TRBV6-1; no reliable D call. V was pared by 3 bases and J by 3 bases, with 9 bases between. The germline V gene has CDR1 MNHNS and CDR2 SASEGT. The CDR3 spans 14 residues. The CDR3, as DNA: TGTGCCAGCAGTGACTGGGCGGACAATCAGCCCCAGCATTTT. It encodes CASSDWADNQPQHF.

The CDR3 sequence: CASSQEDRPYTEAFF. DNA for the CDR3: TGCGCCAGCAGCCAAGAAGACAGACCTTACACTGAAGCTTTCTTT. V is TRBV4-1 and J is TRBJ1-1; TRBD1 is a possible D gene (5 bases). Germline-derived CDR1 and CDR2 are MGHRA and YSYEKL. Trimming left V 0 bases short and J 3 bases short, with 11 bases between. The CDR3 has 15 residues.

The chain has TRBV7-2 and TRBJ1-4; no definite D call. Germline V gives CDR1 SGHTA, CDR2 FQGNSA. Trimming removed 2 bases from V and 4 bases from J, with 14 bases in between. This CDR3 has 16 residues. CDR3 sequence (DNA): TGTGCCAGCAGCTTACGAGCCGCTTACCGTAATGAAAAACTGTTTTTT. Translated, it gives CASSLRAAYRNEKLFF.